Shown below are 9 T cell receptor beta chains from a single sample sequenced in a study of cytomegalovirus exposure and HLA in healthy donors (dated by TCRdb to the late 2010s). Library method: the immunoSEQ multiplex PCR assay. For the multiplex PCR, a mixture combining 60 forward primers for TCR Vbeta segments and 13 reverse primers for TCR Jbeta segments was used. Imported from immuneACCESS, the table was reduced by TCRdb to in-frame sequences with V and J called. These copies leave out some clones; in studies compared against another copy, an unresolved V gene accounts for under half, and the cause of the remainder is not known. This sample's table lists tens of thousands of clones. Less than 1.2% of the sample is taken by the ten largest. Specimen: PBMCs. These receptors all come from a woman aged 40 to 55 in good health and CMV-seronegative.

CDR3 region: CASSDPGTPDGAFF. The CDR3 region has the DNA TGTGCCAGCAGTGATCCCGGGACACCGGATGGGGCTTTCTTT. The J gene is TRBJ1-1, the V gene TRBV2, with a tentative D call TRBD1 (6 bases). The CDR3 is 14 residues long. Per the germline V gene, CDR1 is SNHLY and CDR2 is FYNNEI. V was pared by 3 bases and J by 11 bases, with 19 bases between.

The V call is TRBV5-1, the J call TRBJ2-5; D possibly corresponds to TRBD2 (6 bases). The germline V gene has CDR1 SGHRS and CDR2 YFSETQ. The CDR3 runs to 18 residues. V was clipped by 0 bases and J by 0 bases, with 18 bases between them. The CDR3 sequence is CASSLAMSASVHQETQYF. In DNA form, the CDR3 reads TGCGCCAGCAGCTTGGCCATGTCGGCTAGCGTCCACCAAGAGACCCAGTACTTC.

The chain employs TRBV7-3 and TRBJ2-1; 7 bases map to TRBD1. The V gene end was trimmed by 2 bases and the J gene end by 5 bases; junction bases not matched to a gene: 0. Germline V gene data show CDR1 as SGHTA and CDR2 as FQGTGA. This CDR3 is built from 13 residues. CDR3 sequence: CASSLDRDNEQFF. CDR3 in DNA: TGTGCCAGCAGCTTAGACAGGGACAATGAGCAGTTCTTC.

The J gene is TRBJ1-3, the V gene TRBV28; TRBD1 is a possible D gene (5 bases). The V gene's germline CDR1 is MDHEN and CDR2 SYDVKM. The CDR3 runs 15 residues. Trimming removed 3 bases from V and 1 base from J, with 10 bases in between. DNA for the CDR3: TGTGCCAGCAGTTTTGCAGGGTCATCTGGAAACACCATATATTTT. Translation: CASSFAGSSGNTIYF.

This chain uses TRBV6-5 with TRBJ2-7, with 8 bases lining up with TRBD2. From germline, CDR1 is MNHEY and CDR2 SVGAGI. The ends lost 5 bases at V and 2 bases at J; junction bases unmatched: 5. The CDR3 has 14 amino acids. DNA of the CDR3: TGTGCCAGCAGTCCGGGACTAGGCGCCTACGAGCAGTACTTC. It translates to CASSPGLGAYEQYF.

The chain employs TRBV7-9 and TRBJ2-5; 7 bases line up with TRBD1. CDR1 is SEHNR and CDR2 is FQNEAQ in the germline V gene (reference sequence). The CDR3 sequence is 16 residues long. V shed 1 base and J 2 bases; nucleotides not matched to a gene: 7. Written as DNA, the CDR3 is TGTGCCAGCAGCTTAGAACCCCAGGGGGTACAAGAGACCCAGTACTTC. Translation gives CASSLEPQGVQETQYF.

The genes are TRBV4-2 and TRBJ2-7; no firm D call. Germline V gene sequence: CDR1 LGHNA, CDR2 YNFKEQ. This CDR3 comprises 15 residues. V was cut by 0 bases and J by 0 bases, with 9 bases left in between. CDR3 nucleotides: TGTGCCAGCAGCCAAGAATCCAGTTTCTCCTACGAGCAGTACTTC. Its translation is CASSQESSFSYEQYF.

The CDR3 loop reads CASSSPSDSGQGGYGYTF. DNA of the CDR3: TGTGCCAGCAGCTCCCCTAGTGATTCGGGACAGGGTGGATATGGCTACACCTTC. The chain links TRBV7-2 to TRBJ1-2, with 9 bases lining up with TRBD1. From germline, CDR1 is SGHTA and CDR2 FQGNSA. Unmatched junction bases numbered 17, after V lost 4 bases and J lost 5 bases. The CDR3 extends over 18 amino acids. Full variable domain (missing parts from reference TRBV7-2 and TRBJ1-2): GAGVSQSPSNKVTEKGKDVELRCDPISGHTALYWYRQSLGQGLEFLIYFQGNSAPDKSGLPSDRFSAERTGGSVSTLTIQRTQQEDSAVYLCASSSPSDSGQGGYGYTFGSGTRLTVV.

The rearrangement joins TRBV6-1 to TRBJ2-5, with D hard to call. Per germline, CDR1 MNHNS and CDR2 SASEGT. The length of the CDR3 is 13 residues. V shed 7 bases and J shed 6 bases, with 15 bases lying between them. The CDR3 reads CASIPSGLQTQYF. The CDR3 DNA reads as TGTGCCAGCATCCCCTCCGGGTTGCAGACCCAGTACTTC.